This TCR beta chain was identified in a study of Graves' ophthalmopathy and Graves' hyperthyroidism. Study summary: Investigators collected peripheral blood at initial diagnosis, before any treatment was given. General observations from the study: Blood repertoires reportedly contained most expanded thyroid clonotypes above 0.001 frequency.

Hyperthyroidism qualified as stable when ophthalmopathy did not develop within 18 months of follow-up. The authors used Ficoll-Paque density gradient centrifugation to separate PBMCs. The input was around 9 ml of fresh peripheral blood. This clonotype was seen a few times. Its antigen is still unknown. One end of the junction fails to match germline, which may point to a read error. CDR3 regions of TCR beta were amplified from RNA transcripts. An initial RT-PCR round employing HTBI primers preceded a second-round multiplex PCR. Via MiXCR, TCRdb re-called the multiplex PCR reads, giving one row per CDR3 protein. Of about 16,000 distinct CDR3 sequences in the sample, 45% to 55% are singletons; the top ten hold about 25%. CDR3 length: 14 residues. Per the germline V gene, CDR1 is SGHVS and CDR2 is FQNEAQ.

The chain has TRBV7-8 and TRBJ2-7, with TRBD1 identical over 8 bases. The sequenced sample was peripheral blood. The TCR comes from a woman in her forties with stable Graves' hyperthyroidism. The CDR3 loop is CASSPRTGSYGQYF. The CDR3 DNA reads TGTGCCAGCAGCCCTAGGACAGGGTCTTACGGGCAGTACTTC. Combining the CDR3 with reference TRBV7-8 and TRBJ2-7 gives the whole variable domain GAGVSQSPRYKVAKRGQDVALRCDPISGHVSLFWYQQALGQGPEFLTYFQNEAQLDKSGLPSDRFFAERPEGSVSTLKIQRTQQEDSAVYLCASSPRTGSYGQYFGPGTRLTVT.